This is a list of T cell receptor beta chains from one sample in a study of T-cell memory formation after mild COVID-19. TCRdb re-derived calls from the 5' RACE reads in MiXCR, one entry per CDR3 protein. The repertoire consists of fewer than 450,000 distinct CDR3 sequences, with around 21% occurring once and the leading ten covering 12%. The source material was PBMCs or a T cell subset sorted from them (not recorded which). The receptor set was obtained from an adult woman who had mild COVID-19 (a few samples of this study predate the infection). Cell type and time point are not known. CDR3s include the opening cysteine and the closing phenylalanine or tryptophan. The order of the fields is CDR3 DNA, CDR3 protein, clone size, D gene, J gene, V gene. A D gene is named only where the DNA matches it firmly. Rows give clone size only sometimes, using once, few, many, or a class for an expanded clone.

CDR3 DNA: TGCAGCGTCGGGGTCGGAGCGAGCTCTGGAAACACCATATATTTT; CDR3 protein: CSVGVGASSGNTIYF; clone size: -; D gene: -; J gene: TRBJ1-3; V gene: TRBV29-1
CDR3 DNA: TGTGCCAGCAGCCCGGGACGAGCCAACACTGAAGCTTTCTTT; CDR3 protein: CASSPGRANTEAFF; clone size: many; D gene: -; J gene: TRBJ1-1; V gene: TRBV7-3
CDR3 DNA: TGTGCCAGCAGCGGGACTAGCGGGGTCATCTACGAGCAGTACTTC; CDR3 protein: CASSGTSGVIYEQYF; clone size: -; D gene: TRBD2; J gene: TRBJ2-7; V gene: TRBV6-6
CDR3 DNA: TGTGCCAGCAGGGGTGGGGGCCAAGAGACCCAGTACTTC; CDR3 protein: CASRGGGQETQYF; clone size: few; D gene: -; J gene: TRBJ2-5; V gene: TRBV12-3/TRBV12-4
CDR3 DNA: TGTGCCAGCAGTCAGGTGGGAGCGGTACAAGAGACCCAGTACTTC; CDR3 protein: CASSQVGAVQETQYF; clone size: -; D gene: -; J gene: TRBJ2-5; V gene: TRBV6-6
CDR3 DNA: TGCAGCGTCGCAGGGGGCGCGGGCTCCTACAATGAGCAGTTCTTC; CDR3 protein: CSVAGGAGSYNEQFF; clone size: -; D gene: TRBD1; J gene: TRBJ2-1; V gene: TRBV29-1
CDR3 DNA: TGTGCCAGCAGCCCCCGGACTAGCGGGGGGGCGACAGATACGCAGTATTTT; CDR3 protein: CASSPRTSGGATDTQYF; clone size: many; D gene: TRBD2; J gene: TRBJ2-3; V gene: TRBV7-2
CDR3 DNA: TGTGCCAGCAGCTATCAGACTAGCGGGAGCACAGATACGCAGTATTTT; CDR3 protein: CASSYQTSGSTDTQYF; clone size: few; D gene: TRBD2; J gene: TRBJ2-3; V gene: TRBV7-6
CDR3 DNA: TGTGCCAGCAGCTTACAGGGGGAGGGAACCGGGGAGCTGTTTTTT; CDR3 protein: CASSLQGEGTGELFF; clone size: -; D gene: -; J gene: TRBJ2-2; V gene: TRBV11-3
CDR3 DNA: TGCGCCAGCAGCCGAACCGACAGGGGGCTCACAGATACGCAGTATTTT; CDR3 protein: CASSRTDRGLTDTQYF; clone size: -; D gene: TRBD1; J gene: TRBJ2-3; V gene: TRBV5-1
CDR3 DNA: TGCGCCAGCAGCCAAGGGGTGGGGGGGCTGAACACTGAAGCTTTCTTT; CDR3 protein: CASSQGVGGLNTEAFF; clone size: -; D gene: -; J gene: TRBJ1-1; V gene: TRBV4-1
CDR3 DNA: TGTGCCAGCAGCCCGACTAGCGGGGGGGTCTCCTACGAGCAGTACTTC; CDR3 protein: CASSPTSGGVSYEQYF; clone size: few; D gene: TRBD2; J gene: TRBJ2-7; V gene: TRBV9
CDR3 DNA: TGTGCCAGCGGACCCCAAGAGACCCAGTACTTC; CDR3 protein: CASGPQETQYF; clone size: -; D gene: -; J gene: TRBJ2-5; V gene: TRBV2
CDR3 DNA: TGCAGCGGAACACAGGGCCGTACTGAAGCTTTCTTT; CDR3 protein: CSGTQGRTEAFF; clone size: many; D gene: -; J gene: TRBJ1-1; V gene: TRBV29-1
CDR3 DNA: TGTGCCAGCTCACCATCCCACCGTGGTGAGCAGTTCTTC; CDR3 protein: CASSPSHRGEQFF; clone size: -; D gene: -; J gene: TRBJ2-1; V gene: TRBV18
CDR3 DNA: TGTGCCAGCAGCCCCTCGAGACAGACCTACAATGAGCAGTTCTTC; CDR3 protein: CASSPSRQTYNEQFF; clone size: -; D gene: -; J gene: TRBJ2-1; V gene: TRBV7-2
CDR3 DNA: TGTGCCAGCAGTTCACCGCCTAGCGGGAATACGTTCTTC; CDR3 protein: CASSSPPSGNTFF; clone size: -; D gene: TRBD2; J gene: TRBJ2-1; V gene: TRBV27
CDR3 DNA: TGTGCCAGCAGTTACAGGACAGCGGGAGTCTCCGAGCAGTACTTC; CDR3 protein: CASSYRTAGVSEQYF; clone size: -; D gene: TRBD2; J gene: TRBJ2-7; V gene: TRBV6-2/TRBV6-3
CDR3 DNA: TGCAGTGCTAACAGCTATGGCTACACCTTC; CDR3 protein: CSANSYGYTF; clone size: -; D gene: -; J gene: TRBJ1-2; V gene: TRBV20-1
CDR3 DNA: TGTGCCAGCAGTGATAGGGAACTAGCGGGACCTAGCTCCTACAATGAGCAGTTCTTC; CDR3 protein: CASSDRELAGPSSYNEQFF; clone size: -; D gene: TRBD2; J gene: TRBJ2-1; V gene: TRBV2
CDR3 DNA: TGTGCTAGTGGTTTGGGCCAGGGGGCCACAGATACGCAGTATTTT; CDR3 protein: CASGLGQGATDTQYF; clone size: -; D gene: TRBD1; J gene: TRBJ2-3; V gene: TRBV12-5
CDR3 DNA: TGTGCCACCAGCAGATCCTTTACTAGCGGGAGGCACGAGCAGTACTTC; CDR3 protein: CATSRSFTSGRHEQYF; clone size: -; D gene: TRBD2; J gene: TRBJ2-7; V gene: TRBV15
CDR3 DNA: TGTGCCAGCAGCTTGGGTGGGAAGCCCCAGCATTTT; CDR3 protein: CASSLGGKPQHF; clone size: -; D gene: -; J gene: TRBJ1-5; V gene: TRBV5-6
CDR3 DNA: TGCAGTGCTAGGGGACTAGCGGGGGGTTCAAGCACAGATACGCAGTATTTT; CDR3 protein: CSARGLAGGSSTDTQYF; clone size: few; D gene: TRBD2; J gene: TRBJ2-3; V gene: TRBV20-1
CDR3 DNA: TGTGCCAGCAGGTACCAGCCGGGACAGGGGAACACCGGGGAGCTGTTTTTT; CDR3 protein: CASRYQPGQGNTGELFF; clone size: few; D gene: TRBD1; J gene: TRBJ2-2; V gene: TRBV12-3/TRBV12-4
CDR3 DNA: TGTGCCAGCAGTGGGGTTTCGAAAGAGCAGTACTTC; CDR3 protein: CASSGVSKEQYF; clone size: few; D gene: -; J gene: TRBJ2-7; V gene: TRBV25-1
CDR3 DNA: TGTGCCAGCAGCCAAGATAGCGGGTTGGGTAATGAAAAACTGTTTTTT; CDR3 protein: CASSQDSGLGNEKLFF; clone size: -; D gene: -; J gene: TRBJ1-4; V gene: TRBV3-1